A single sample gave rise to the 24 T cell receptor beta chains below, sequenced in a study of T cell responses to AZD1222 COVID-19 vaccine. Repertoires were generated with immunoSEQ multiplex PCR, while TCRdb's copy carries only in-frame clones and drops some. The data contain around 65,000 clones, approximately 87% of them seen just once; the ten biggest clones take up approximately 23%. The sample in question was peripheral blood, obtained 28 days after the second AZD1222 dose. Receptors were obtained from an adult who received the AZD1222 COVID-19 vaccine.

The chain combines TRBV5-1 with TRBJ1-2, with 7 bases that match TRBD1. CDR3 length: 13 amino acids. The V and J ends lost 1 base and 6 bases, in that order; junction bases with no gene match: 3. CDR1 and CDR2 from the germline V gene are SGHRS and YFSETQ. The CDR3 DNA reads TGCGCCAGCAGCTTGAGTCAGGGGGATGGCTACACCTTC. The encoded protein is CASSLSQGDGYTF. The full variable domain, rest sourced from reference TRBV5-1 and TRBJ1-2, is KAGVTQTPRYLIKTRGQQVTLSCSPISGHRSVSWYQQTPGQGLQFLFEYFSETQRNKGNFPGRFSGRQFSNSRSEMNVSTLELGDSALYLCASSLSQGDGYTFGSGTRLTVV.

This clone was seen once. The chain has TRBV10-3 and TRBJ2-1; TRBD2 matches at 8 bases. The CDR3 contains 17 residues. Germline CDR1 is ENHRY and CDR2 is SYGVKD. Trimming at V came to 0 bases and at J to 10 bases, leaving 14 bases not matched to a gene. CDR3 DNA sequence: TGTGCCATCAGTGAGTCGAAAACGACGGGAGGGCCGAGGGAGCAGTTCTTC. Protein sequence: CAISESKTTGGPREQFF.

A single count supports this clone. V is TRBV18 and J is TRBJ1-1, with TRBD1 matching over 7 bases. J lost 5 bases, V lost 3 bases, and 3 bases had no gene match. The germline CDR1 and CDR2 sequences are KGHSH and LQKENI. The CDR3 runs 13 residues. This chain's CDR3 is CASSPPTGTEAFF. As DNA, the CDR3 is TGTGCCAGCTCACCGCCGACAGGGACTGAAGCTTTCTTT. Drawing the rest from reference TRBV18 and TRBJ1-1, the complete variable domain is NAGVMQNPRHLVRRRGQEARLRCSPMKGHSHVYWYRQLPEEGLKFMVYLQKENIIDESGMPKERFSAEFPKEGPSILRIQQVVRGDSAAYFCASSPPTGTEAFFGQGTRLTVV.

Comment on this clone: An end of the junction does not agree with germline; a read error may underlie this. The rearrangement uses TRBV11-2 and TRBJ2-7, with 11 bases identical to TRBD2. Germline V gives CDR1 SGHAT, CDR2 FQNNGV. The CDR3 consists of 14 residues. In DNA form, the CDR3 reads TGTGCCAGCAGCTTAGATCCCGGGACTAGCGGTTCGTTCTTC. Translating gives CASSLDPGTSGSFF.

This clone has just one count. The V and J genes are TRBV20-1 and TRBJ2-1, with TRBD2 matching 8 bases. J lost 7 bases, V lost 3 bases, and 14 bases had no gene match. Germline V lookup: CDR1 DFQATT, CDR2 SNEGSKA (reference sequence). This CDR3 spans 16 amino acids. CDR3 amino acids: CSASFPGLGSRNEQFF. Written as DNA, the CDR3 is TGCAGTGCTAGTTTCCCGGGACTAGGTAGCCGTAATGAGCAGTTCTTC.

The chain has TRBV7-6 and TRBJ1-1; the D gene is possibly TRBD1 (5 bases). This CDR3 has 13 amino acids. Germline CDR1 is SGHVS and CDR2 is FNYEAQ. V lost 5 bases and J 1 base, leaving 8 bases between the germline ends. The CDR3 DNA reads TGTGCCAGCAGCCAACAGGAGAACACTGAAGCTTTCTTT. This translates into CASSQQENTEAFF.

The genes are TRBV2 and TRBJ2-7; maybe TRBD2 (6 bases). V was clipped by 4 bases and J by 2 bases, with 12 bases between them. The V gene's germline CDR1 is SNHLY and CDR2 FYNNEI. The CDR3 is made up of 14 amino acids. Written as DNA, the CDR3 is TGTGCCAGCAGTGTCTTAGCGGAGACCTACGAGCAGTACTTC. This translates into CASSVLAETYEQYF.

This clone appeared once. This rearrangement joins TRBV4-1 to TRBJ1-2; 8 bases line up with TRBD1. Germline CDR1 reads MGHRA; CDR2 reads YSYEKL. The V gene end was trimmed by 1 base and the J gene end by 7 bases; junction bases not matched to a gene: 8. CDR3 size: 15 residues. CDR3 bases: TGCGCCAGCAGCCAAGGATACAGGGGGAGAGGTGGCTACACCTTC. Protein product: CASSQGYRGRGGYTF.

This chain connects TRBV7-8 to TRBJ2-5; D gene unclear. CDR3 length: 13 residues. The V end lost 6 bases, the J end lost 3 bases, and 11 bases lay between the germline ends. The V gene's germline CDR1 is SGHVS and CDR2 FQNEAQ. The CDR3 sequence: CASSQETKETQYF. The CDR3 coding sequence is TGTGCCAGCAGTCAAGAGACGAAAGAGACCCAGTACTTC.

V gene TRBV27 combines with J gene TRBJ2-6; D gene ambiguous. The CDR3 has 14 amino acids. Germline lookup yields CDR1 MNHEY and CDR2 SMNVEV (reference sequence). With 4 bases removed from V and 2 bases from J, the gap between germline ends came to 6 bases. In DNA form, the CDR3 reads TGTGCCAGCAGTTCCTACGCTGGGGCCAACGTCCTGACTTTC. Translated: CASSSYAGANVLTF. The full variable domain, rest sourced from reference TRBV27 and TRBJ2-6, is EAQVTQNPRYLITVTGKKLTVTCSQNMNHEYMSWYRQDPGLGLRQIYYSMNVEVTDKGDVPEGYKVSRKEKRNFPLILESPSPNQTSLYFCASSSYAGANVLTFGAGSRLTVL.

V gene TRBV5-5 combines with J gene TRBJ2-7, with D perhaps being TRBD1 or TRBD2 (5 bases each). The CDR3 extends over 15 amino acids. V was shortened by 1 base and J by 2 bases, with 13 bases between the two germline ends. The germline V gene has CDR1 SGHKS and CDR2 YYEKEE (reference sequence). DNA of the CDR3: TGTGCCAGCAGCTTGAATGAGGGGATGCCCTACGAGCAGTACTTC. It encodes CASSLNEGMPYEQYF.

V gene TRBV7-6 combines with J gene TRBJ2-2; 9 bases fit TRBD1. The CDR3 runs to 16 residues. The V and J ends lost 5 bases and 0 bases, in that order; junction bases with no gene match: 4. Germline CDR1 reads SGHVS; CDR2 reads FNYEAQ. In DNA form, the CDR3 reads TGTGCCAGCAGCCAGGACAGGGGTACGAACACCGGGGAGCTGTTTTTT. Its translation: CASSQDRGTNTGELFF.

In this sample, this clone turned up once. The chain links TRBV6-5 to TRBJ1-1; 7 bases fit TRBD1. After removal of 6 bases from V and 2 bases from J, the junction contained 9 bases not matched to a gene. The CDR3 runs to 15 residues. From germline, CDR1 is MNHEY and CDR2 SVGAGI. Written as DNA, the CDR3 is TGTGCCAGCAGCCCACAGGGGACATTAAACACTGAAGCTTTCTTT. Translating gives CASSPQGTLNTEAFF.

This rearrangement joins TRBV4-1 to TRBJ2-1; D unresolved. Trimming removed 3 bases at V and 8 bases at J, with 8 bases between. CDR1 is MGHRA, CDR2 YSYEKL, per germline. The CDR3 sequence is 12 residues long. The DNA of the CDR3 is TGCGCCAGCAGCCAGGGCGAGTATGAGCAGTTCTTC. It yields the protein CASSQGEYEQFF.

This clone is a singleton in its sample. The chain has TRBV16 and TRBJ1-2; D is uncertain. In germline, CDR1 is KGHSY, CDR2 FQNENV. CDR3 length: 13 residues. V was clipped by 4 bases and J by 8 bases, with 14 bases between them. CDR3 DNA: TGTGCCAGCAGCCCCACGAGGGAAGGCGGCTACACCTTC. Translated: CASSPTREGGYTF.

This clone was seen just once. The chain carries TRBV19 and TRBJ2-6, with D possibly being TRBD1 (5 bases). Trimming removed 3 bases from V and 0 bases from J, with 12 bases in between. Germline V lookup: CDR1 LNHDA, CDR2 SQIVND (reference sequence). This CDR3 has 17 amino acids. In DNA form, the CDR3 reads TGTGCCAGTAGTATCGAGACAGTTAACTCTGGGGCCAACGTCCTGACTTTC. Residues: CASSIETVNSGANVLTF. The variable domain in full, completed from reference TRBV19 and TRBJ2-6, reads DGGITQSPKYLFRKEGQNVTLSCEQNLNHDAMYWYRQDPGQGLRLIYYSQIVNDFQKGDIAEGYSVSREKKESFPLTVTSAQKNPTAFYLCASSIETVNSGANVLTFGAGSRLTVL.

The rearrangement uses TRBV19 and TRBJ1-2, with 7 bases identical to TRBD1. The length of the CDR3 is 15 residues. The J segment lost 0 bases and the V segment lost 5 bases, leaving 6 bases of the junction unmatched. CDR1 and CDR2 from the germline V gene are LNHDA and SQIVND (reference sequence). For the CDR3, the DNA is TGTGCCAGTAGTTCCGGGACAGCTTCTAACTATGGCTACACCTTC. Translation gives CASSSGTASNYGYTF.

V is TRBV12-5 and J is TRBJ1-6; no clear D gene. CDR3 length equals 12 residues. Germline CDR1 is LGHNT and CDR2 is FRNRAP. Trimming took 6 bases from V and 8 from J, leaving 8 bases between them. CDR3 region: CASGGGYSPLHF. CDR3 nucleotides: TGTGCTAGTGGGGGTGGGTATTCACCCCTCCACTTT.

The rearrangement joins TRBV13 to TRBJ1-1; D ambiguous. Trimming shortened V by 0 bases and J by 4 bases, and 9 bases separated the two germline ends. The CDR3 spans 14 residues. Germline CDR1 is PRHDT and CDR2 is FYEKMQ (reference sequence). CDR3 in DNA: TGTGCCAGCAGCTTAGGCATGACTGGCACTGAAGCTTTCTTT. As protein: CASSLGMTGTEAFF.

The genes are TRBV25-1 and TRBJ2-7, with D possibly called TRBD1 or TRBD2 (6 bases each). The germline V gene has CDR1 MGHDK and CDR2 SYGVNS. This CDR3 is built from 13 residues. With 7 bases removed from V and 5 bases from J, the gap between germline ends came to 15 bases. The CDR3 sequence: CASTRGGMDEQYF. The CDR3 coding sequence is TGTGCCAGCACCCGAGGGGGGATGGACGAGCAGTACTTC.

The rearrangement joins TRBV10-3 to TRBJ1-2; 7 bases match TRBD1. V was clipped by 8 bases and J by 4 bases; unmatched bases: 1. The CDR3 consists of 11 residues. The germline CDR1 and CDR2 sequences are ENHRY and SYGVKD. For the CDR3, the DNA is TGTGCCATCGGACAGGCCTATGGCTACACCTTC. Translating it yields CAIGQAYGYTF.

The chain couples TRBV27 to TRBJ2-7, with 11 bases fitting TRBD2. This CDR3 comprises 15 residues. The V gene's germline CDR1 is MNHEY and CDR2 SMNVEV (reference sequence). Trimming removed 4 bases from V and 6 bases from J; junction bases left unmatched: 8. The CDR3 is CASSSTSGSVGEQYF. The CDR3 DNA follows: TGTGCCAGCAGTTCAACTAGCGGGAGTGTGGGCGAGCAGTACTTC.

The chain carries TRBV18 and TRBJ1-2; D uncertain. Between the trimmed V and J ends, which lost 8 bases and 0 bases, there was a span of 13 bases. Germline lookup yields CDR1 KGHSH and CDR2 LQKENI. This CDR3 spans 14 amino acids. CDR3 DNA: TGTGCCAGCGCCTTCACTCCCACTAACTATGGCTACACCTTC. It encodes CASAFTPTNYGYTF.

The V gene is TRBV6-5, the J gene TRBJ1-1, with 9 bases lining up with TRBD1. Germline lookup yields CDR1 MNHEY and CDR2 SVGAGI. The CDR3 runs 15 residues. V shed 0 bases and J 4 bases; nucleotides not matched to a gene: 3. DNA of the CDR3: TGTGCCAGCAGTTACTCGAGGGGACAGGGCACTGAAGCTTTCTTT. The encoded protein is CASSYSRGQGTEAFF.